This record covers a single TCR beta chain. Its target is unknown. Specified time point: persistent/refractory GD, antithyroid drugs over 5 years with positive TRAb. RNA from PBMCs was the source of the TCR library. Germline CDR1 MNHEY, CDR2 SVGEGT. Trimming cost V 0 bases and J 5 bases; bases outside gene matches: 7. This CDR3 has 16 residues. This entry belongs to a study of regulatory T cells in long-lasting Graves disease. General study results and limits: Persistent Graves' cases showed lower TCR diversity than newly diagnosed cases. Clonotypes that were public and shared totalled about 2,500 in persistent patients versus roughly 1,000 in new patients.

CDR3 regions were amplified by Arm-PCR using iRepertoire HTBI primers to build TCR beta libraries. One entry per CDR3 protein results from TCRdb running MiXCR on the multiplex PCR reads. Here the sample spans about 660,000 distinct CDR3 sequences, around 30% being singletons. The V and J genes are TRBV6-2 or TRBV6-3 and TRBJ2-7, with 10 bases aligning to TRBD2. This clonotype was obtained from a female donor with Graves disease. The specimen was peripheral blood mononuclear cells (PBMCs), collected when the disease was refractory, from a patient treated with antithyroid drugs. CDR3 region: CASSYSASGRIHEQYF. As DNA, the CDR3 is TGTGCCAGCAGTTACTCGGCTAGCGGGAGAATCCACGAGCAGTACTTC.